The clone carrying this TCR beta chain was counted a few times. Antigen: not known. The record originates from a study of blood T cells in healthy people across ages. The donors, all healthy, were Caucasians living in Russia, aged 6 to 90. Overall study results and limits: Measured against age, TCR beta diversity per million T cells decreased in a roughly linear manner.

V gave up 5 bases and J gave up 12 bases; unmatched junction bases: 10. The CDR3 contains 13 residues. CDR1 and CDR2 (germline): SGHTA, FQGNSA. Together with a sample-barcoded 5' primer, a J-beta primer mix was included in a second PCR lasting about 7 to 11 cycles. Per-sample output comprised a minimum of 2.5 million paired-end reads containing CDR3. Via MiXCR, TCRdb re-called the 5' RACE reads, giving one row per CDR3 protein. The table shows about 1.8 million distinct CDR3 sequences, with approximately 50% occurring only once. V usage is TRBV7-2 and J usage is TRBJ2-5; 9 nucleotides match TRBD1. The TCR was taken from a woman aged 35 to 49 in good health. The sample taken for sequencing was blood. The DNA for the CDR3 is TGTGCCAGCAGCGATAAACAGGGGGCTGTGAAGTACTTC. Translated, it gives CASSDKQGAVKYF.